Below, 28 T cell receptor beta chains from the same sample are listed, as sequenced in a study of cytomegalovirus exposure and HLA in healthy donors. Primers: 60 Vbeta forward and 13 Jbeta reverse. Repertoires were generated with immunoSEQ multiplex PCR, while TCRdb's copy carries only in-frame clones and drops some. There are about 160,000 clones in the sample, with 1% to 1.5% held by the top ten. Sequenced input: PBMCs. The receptors stem from a woman aged 60-70 years in good health and CMV-seronegative.

The V and J genes are TRBV2 and TRBJ2-7; 7 positions match TRBD2. Trimming removed 6 bases from V and 3 bases from J; junction bases left unmatched: 11. The CDR3 sequence is 15 residues long. Germline V gene data show CDR1 as SNHLY and CDR2 as FYNNEI. The CDR3 sequence: CASSYRGGALYEQYF. DNA of the CDR3: TGTGCCAGCAGCTACCGGGGAGGGGCCCTCTACGAGCAGTACTTC.

This rearrangement joins TRBV19 to TRBJ2-6, with D perhaps matching TRBD1 (6 bases). The length of the CDR3 is 15 residues. The V and J ends lost 3 bases and 2 bases respectively, with 8 bases between them. From germline, CDR1 is LNHDA and CDR2 SQIVND (reference sequence). The CDR3 region has the DNA TGTGCCAGTAGTATTAAGGGGGCTGGGGCCAACGTCCTGACTTTC. Its protein product is CASSIKGAGANVLTF.

The chain recombines TRBV12-5 with TRBJ1-1; D remains ambiguous. CDR3 length: 13 residues. Germline V gene lookup returns CDR1 LGHNT and CDR2 FRNRAP. V shed 2 bases and J shed 4 bases, with 8 bases lying between them. The CDR3 here is CASGLLQATEAFF. Written as DNA, the CDR3 is TGTGCTAGTGGTTTGTTGCAGGCCACTGAAGCTTTCTTT.

The V call is TRBV30, the J call TRBJ2-5; D gene ambiguous. This CDR3 has 13 residues. CDR1 and CDR2 from the germline V gene are GTSNPN and SVGIG (reference sequence). Deletions cut 1 base from V and 1 base from J, with 7 bases between. The CDR3 spells CAWSAQLQETQYF. The CDR3 DNA reads as TGTGCCTGGAGTGCACAGCTCCAAGAGACCCAGTACTTC. The full variable domain, rest sourced from reference TRBV30 and TRBJ2-5, is SQTIHQWPATLVQPVGSPLSLECTVEGTSNPNLYWYRQAAGRGLQLLFYSVGIGQISSEVPQNLSASRPQDRQFILSSKKLLLSDSGFYLCAWSAQLQETQYFGPGTRLLVL.

The V call is TRBV7-2, the J call TRBJ2-1, with a weak D call TRBD2 (6 bases). The CDR3 has 16 residues. Germline CDR1 reads SGHTA; CDR2 reads FQGNSA. V was cut by 6 bases and J by 4 bases, with 19 bases left in between. The CDR3 sequence is CASSPMPGTLYNEQFF. CDR3 nucleotides: TGTGCCAGCAGTCCTATGCCCGGGACTCTTTACAATGAGCAGTTCTTC.

The V and J genes are TRBV14 and TRBJ2-7; D might be TRBD1 (6 bases). This CDR3 has 18 residues. The ends were cut back, 4 bases at V and 3 bases at J, with 25 bases in the middle. Germline loops: CDR1 SGHDN, CDR2 FVKESK. The CDR3 DNA follows: TGTGCCAGCAGCCTACTGGGACAAGGGGATCCGGTGGGCTACGAGCAGTACTTC. Amino acid sequence: CASSLLGQGDPVGYEQYF.

V is TRBV20-1 and J is TRBJ2-5, with D possibly matching TRBD2 (5 bases). Germline V lookup: CDR1 DFQATT, CDR2 SNEGSKA (reference sequence). V was shortened by 7 bases and J by 3 bases, with 9 bases between the two germline ends. The length of the CDR3 is 11 residues. The CDR3 region has the DNA TGCAGTGTAGTCGGGAAAGAGACCCAGTACTTC. Translation: CSVVGKETQYF.

As to this clone: Within the sample, other DNA sequences also encode this same CDR3. The rearrangement links TRBV7-9 to TRBJ1-5; maybe TRBD1 (5 bases). This CDR3 contains 14 residues. The V gene's germline CDR1 is SEHNR and CDR2 FQNEAQ (reference sequence). V was pared by 5 bases and J by 2 bases, with 10 bases between. The CDR3 here is CASSPGGGNQPQHF. In DNA form, the CDR3 reads TGTGCCAGCAGCCCTGGGGGGGGCAATCAGCCCCAGCATTTT.

The J gene is TRBJ2-1, the V gene TRBV9; no clear D. Trimming removed 5 bases from V and 1 base from J, with 16 bases in between. The germline V gene encodes CDR1 SGDLS and CDR2 YYNGEE. This CDR3 region has 16 residues. CDR3 sequence (DNA): TGTGCCAGCAGTCGCCTGAGTACCGCTTCCTACAATGAGCAGTTCTTC. This translates into CASSRLSTASYNEQFF. Full variable domain (rest looked up from reference TRBV9 and TRBJ2-1): DSGVTQTPKHLITATGQRVTLRCSPRSGDLSVYWYQQSLDQGLQFLIQYYNGEERAKGNILERFSAQQFPDLHSELNLSSLELGDSALYFCASSRLSTASYNEQFFGPGTRLTVL.

The genes are TRBV6-5 and TRBJ2-2, with D possibly TRBD2 on 5 matching bases. Germline V gene lookup returns CDR1 MNHEY and CDR2 SVGAGI. CDR3 size: 15 residues. V lost 7 bases and J 4 bases, leaving 16 bases between the germline ends. CDR3 amino acids: CASTLGRGFTGELFF. CDR3 in DNA: TGTGCCAGCACCCTCGGGCGAGGGTTCACCGGGGAGCTGTTTTTT.

CDR3 in amino acids: CASSLGGSDIQYF. DNA for the CDR3: TGTGCCAGCAGCTTAGGAGGCAGTGACATTCAGTACTTC. The gene calls are TRBV11-3 and TRBJ2-4; the D is unclear. Trimming shortened V by 1 base and J by 8 bases, and 9 bases separated the two germline ends. The CDR3 totals 13 residues. Germline assignment: CDR1 SGHNT and CDR2 YENEEA.

The chain combines TRBV6-1 with TRBJ1-1; 8 bases match TRBD1. This CDR3 has 16 residues. Losses at the gene ends were 4 bases for V and 1 base for J; bases not matched to a gene: 8. Per the germline V gene, CDR1 is MNHNS and CDR2 is SASEGT. CDR3 amino acids: CASSAIPGGWNTEAFF. The CDR3 DNA sequence: TGTGCCAGCAGTGCGATTCCAGGGGGCTGGAACACTGAAGCTTTCTTT.

The gene calls are TRBV4-3 and TRBJ1-6; weak D call: TRBD1 (6 bases). The CDR3 sequence is 16 residues long. V was trimmed by 5 bases and J by 9 bases, leaving 20 bases between them. Looked up from germline, CDR1 is LGHNA and CDR2 is YSLEER. CDR3 bases: TGCGCCAGCAGCTCGGGACACGCCGTCCGCGGTTCACCCCTCCACTTT. Encoded protein: CASSSGHAVRGSPLHF.

The chain employs TRBV10-2 and TRBJ2-7; TRBD1 agrees at 9 bases. This CDR3 has 13 residues. After removal of 8 bases from V and 6 bases from J, the junction contained 8 bases not matched to a gene. In germline, CDR1 is WSHSY, CDR2 SAAADI. As DNA, the CDR3 is TGCGCCAGCGCCAGGGACAGGGCTGGCGAGCAGTACTTC. It specifies CASARDRAGEQYF.

This chain connects TRBV4-3 to TRBJ1-5; 12 bases are shared with TRBD1. The V and J ends lost 1 base and 6 bases, in that order; junction bases with no gene match: 7. Per germline, CDR1 LGHNA and CDR2 YSLEER. The CDR3 is made up of 17 amino acids. The CDR3 reads CASSQGIGTGGVQPQHF. The CDR3 DNA reads TGCGCCAGCAGCCAAGGGATAGGGACAGGGGGCGTTCAGCCCCAGCATTTT.

J is TRBJ1-2 and V is TRBV27; TRBD1 agrees at 11 bases. Looked up from germline, CDR1 is MNHEY and CDR2 is SMNVEV (reference sequence). V lost 0 bases, J lost 7 bases, and 4 bases stayed unmatched. This CDR3 comprises 15 residues. The chain's CDR3 is CASSLSPGTGGGYTF. Here the CDR3 DNA reads TGTGCCAGCAGTTTATCCCCCGGGACAGGGGGTGGCTACACCTTC.

The genes are TRBV19 and TRBJ1-5, with 7 bases matching TRBD1. The trim removed 6 bases at V and 7 bases at J, leaving 12 bases unmatched. CDR1 and CDR2 from the germline V gene are LNHDA and SQIVND (reference sequence). There are 15 residues in the CDR3. CDR3: CASSQRQGSDQPQHF. Here the CDR3 DNA reads TGTGCCAGTAGCCAGAGACAGGGCTCGGACCAGCCCCAGCATTTT. Combining the CDR3 with reference TRBV19 and TRBJ1-5 gives the whole variable domain DGGITQSPKYLFRKEGQNVTLSCEQNLNHDAMYWYRQDPGQGLRLIYYSQIVNDFQKGDIAEGYSVSREKKESFPLTVTSAQKNPTAFYLCASSQRQGSDQPQHFGDGTRLSIL.

The chain has TRBV5-1 and TRBJ2-3, with a possible D match to TRBD2 (6 bases). From germline, CDR1 is SGHRS and CDR2 YFSETQ. V lost 5 bases and J lost 0, with 13 bases in between. CDR3 length: 15 residues. DNA for the CDR3: TGCGCCAGCAGTCGTGATGCGGGGAGCACAGATACGCAGTATTTT. This sequence encodes CASSRDAGSTDTQYF.

The chain joins TRBV19 to TRBJ1-1; the D gene is possibly TRBD1 (6 bases). Trimming took 7 bases from V and 1 from J, leaving 16 bases between them. This CDR3 is built from 15 residues. Germline CDR1 is LNHDA and CDR2 is SQIVND (reference sequence). The CDR3 DNA sequence: TGTGCCAGTACACCCAACAGGGTACGGAACACTGAAGCTTTCTTT. It codes for CASTPNRVRNTEAFF.

The CDR3: CASSPTRSLGGYTF. CDR3 coding DNA: TGCGCCAGCAGCCCAACCAGGTCTTTAGGCGGCTACACCTTC. The chain combines TRBV5-1 with TRBJ1-2; unclear D gene. The CDR3 sequence is 14 residues long. Deletions cut 4 bases from V and 8 bases from J, with 18 bases between. Germline values: CDR1 SGHRS, CDR2 YFSETQ.

The chain links TRBV10-3 to TRBJ2-1; 12 nucleotides match TRBD2. V was pared by 2 bases and J by 8 bases, with 4 bases of the junction left unmatched. The CDR3 covers 15 residues. Germline loops: CDR1 ENHRY, CDR2 SYGVKD. The CDR3 region is CAISEPSGGADEQFF. The CDR3 nucleotides are TGTGCCATCAGTGAGCCTAGCGGGGGGGCCGATGAGCAGTTCTTC.

The chain recombines TRBV5-1 with TRBJ1-1; D uncertain. The CDR3 covers 15 residues. Trimming cost V 0 bases and J 1 base, with 10 bases left between them. Germline V gene lookup returns CDR1 SGHRS and CDR2 YFSETQ. CDR3 sequence (DNA): TGCGCCAGCAGCTTGGCAGGAACAAAGAACACTGAAGCTTTCTTT. Protein sequence: CASSLAGTKNTEAFF.

The CDR3 DNA is TGTGCCAGCAAAAGGACAGGGTCGAACACCGGGGAGCTGTTTTTT. It is translated as CASKRTGSNTGELFF. The chain combines TRBV6-1 with TRBJ2-2; TRBD1 agrees at 8 bases. V dropped 7 bases and J dropped 0; count of bases not matched to a gene: 4. Germline V gene data show CDR1 as MNHNS and CDR2 as SASEGT. The CDR3 sequence is 15 residues long.

J is TRBJ2-7 and V is TRBV4-1; D perhaps matches TRBD1 (6 bases). The V gene lost 1 base and the J gene lost 13 bases, with 17 bases spanning the gap. The CDR3 has 13 amino acids. The germline gives CDR1 MGHRA, CDR2 YSYEKL. The CDR3 sequence: CASSQGLGARYYF. The CDR3 region has the DNA TGCGCCAGCAGCCAAGGACTGGGGGCGCGGTACTACTTC.

The chain joins TRBV27 to TRBJ2-7, with 7 bases fitting TRBD2. The ends lost 1 base at V and 5 bases at J; junction bases unmatched: 11. CDR1 is MNHEY and CDR2 is SMNVEV in the germline V gene (reference sequence). This CDR3 is 16 amino acids long. CDR3 protein: CASSLFGRSAGDEQYF. DNA for the CDR3: TGTGCCAGCAGTTTATTCGGGCGATCGGCGGGAGACGAGCAGTACTTC.

V gene TRBV18 combines with J gene TRBJ2-3; D remains ambiguous. Germline lookup yields CDR1 KGHSH and CDR2 LQKENI. V gave up 1 base and J gave up 1 base, with 9 bases separating them. This CDR3 has 15 amino acids. The CDR3 protein is CASSPRSLGTDTQYF. In DNA form, the CDR3 reads TGTGCCAGCTCACCACGGAGTCTCGGCACAGATACGCAGTATTTT.

The gene calls are TRBV5-1 and TRBJ1-1; D remains ambiguous. This CDR3 is built from 11 residues. From germline, CDR1 is SGHRS and CDR2 YFSETQ. Trimming left V 6 bases short and J 5 bases short, with 8 bases between. The CDR3 spells CASTSQTEAFF. CDR3 DNA: TGCGCCAGCACCTCACAGACTGAAGCTTTCTTT.

The J gene is TRBJ1-1, the V gene TRBV5-1; 8 nucleotides agree with TRBD1. Germline V gene sequence: CDR1 SGHRS, CDR2 YFSETQ. Trimming cost V 2 bases and J 10 bases; bases outside gene matches: 10. The CDR3 extends over 14 amino acids. Here the CDR3 reads CASSFAQGGFAAFF. The CDR3 DNA reads as TGCGCCAGCAGCTTCGCACAGGGGGGTTTTGCAGCTTTCTTT.